This passage covers 16 T cell receptor beta chains from one sample sequenced in a study of cytomegalovirus exposure and HLA in healthy donors. PCR employed 60 Vbeta and 13 Jbeta primers. The repertoire was sequenced with immunoSEQ multiplex PCR; TCRdb's copy has only in-frame clones and lacks some. Among 100,000 to 150,000 clones listed, around three quarters were seen once. The sequenced sample was PBMCs. Source of these receptors: a woman in her sixties or seventies in good health and CMV-seropositive.

This chain joins TRBV4-1 and TRBJ1-5; TRBD1 is a possible D gene (6 bases). Germline values: CDR1 MGHRA, CDR2 YSYEKL. This CDR3 has 16 residues. The V end was cut by 0 bases, the J end by 9 bases, with 18 bases between. The CDR3 nucleotides read TGCGCCAGCAGCCAAGAACGGACAGCCTCGGGGTGGCCCCAGCATTTT. It translates to CASSQERTASGWPQHF.

The chain links TRBV11-2 to TRBJ1-1; unclear D gene. The V end lost 0 bases, the J end lost 1 base, and 6 bases lay between the germline ends. The CDR3 is 14 residues long. Germline loops: CDR1 SGHAT, CDR2 FQNNGV. The CDR3 spells CASSLDQWNTEAFF. Written as DNA, the CDR3 is TGTGCCAGCAGCTTAGACCAATGGAACACTGAAGCTTTCTTT.

This clone appeared a few times. The chain's CDR3 is CSVDGPGGYGYTF. The CDR3 region has the DNA TGCAGCGTTGATGGTCCAGGGGGTTATGGCTACACCTTC. The chain uses TRBV29-1 and TRBJ1-2; TRBD1 matches 7 bases. Losses at the gene ends were 3 bases for V and 5 bases for J; bases not matched to a gene: 6. The CDR3 runs to 13 residues. CDR1 SQVTM and CDR2 ANQGSEA come from the germline V gene.

The chain is built from TRBV2 and TRBJ1-3; 7 bases line up with TRBD1. Germline V gene lookup returns CDR1 SNHLY and CDR2 FYNNEI. The trim removed 1 base at V and 5 bases at J, leaving 5 bases unmatched. The CDR3 is 15 residues long. CDR3 nucleotides: TGTGCCAGCAGTGAAGGGCAGGGGGTTCGAAACACCATATATTTT. Its protein product is CASSEGQGVRNTIYF.

This chain uses TRBV4-1 with TRBJ2-7; D might be TRBD1 (6 bases). Trimming took off 0 bases at V and 6 bases at J, with 9 bases between the two ends. Germline values: CDR1 MGHRA, CDR2 YSYEKL. The CDR3 consists of 13 residues. CDR3 amino acids: CASSQDRGFEQYF. CDR3 DNA sequence: TGCGCCAGCAGCCAAGATAGGGGGTTCGAGCAGTACTTC.

V and J are TRBV14 and TRBJ1-2, with TRBD1 matching over 9 bases. The V segment lost 3 bases and the J segment 4 bases; nucleotides outside the gene matches: 0. This CDR3 comprises 13 residues. Looked up from germline, CDR1 is SGHDN and CDR2 is FVKESK. The CDR3 protein is CASSQDRGYGYTF. CDR3 in DNA: TGTGCCAGCAGCCAGGACAGGGGCTATGGCTACACCTTC. The full variable domain, completed using reference TRBV14 and TRBJ1-2, is EAGVTQFPSHSVIEKGQTVTLRCDPISGHDNLYWYRRVMGKEIKFLLHFVKESKQDESGMPNNRFLAERTGGTYSTLKVQPAELEDSGVYFCASSQDRGYGYTFGSGTRLTVV.

V usage is TRBV5-1 and J usage is TRBJ1-6; 7 nucleotides align to TRBD1. The CDR3 is made up of 16 amino acids. The germline gives CDR1 SGHRS, CDR2 YFSETQ. With 0 bases clipped from V and 10 bases from J, the junction kept 10 bases outside the gene matches. DNA for the CDR3: TGCGCCAGCAGCTTGGGACAGGGAATAGGGGACTCACCCCTCCACTTT. It specifies CASSLGQGIGDSPLHF.

V and J are TRBV29-1 and TRBJ2-2, with TRBD1 matching over 10 bases. V lost 6 bases, J lost 1 base, and 14 bases stayed unmatched. CDR3 length equals 18 residues. Germline CDR1 reads SQVTM; CDR2 reads ANQGSEA. CDR3: CSVLPGQGLGLNTGELFF. The CDR3 bases are TGCAGCGTCCTGCCGGGACAGGGGCTGGGCCTGAACACCGGGGAGCTGTTTTTT.

A few counts support this clone. The V call is TRBV9, the J call TRBJ1-4, with TRBD1 as a possible D gene (5 bases). Per the germline V gene, CDR1 is SGDLS and CDR2 is YYNGEE. The CDR3 is made up of 15 amino acids. Trimming cost V 0 bases and J 8 bases, with 14 bases left between them. This CDR3 is CASSVGGGGGEKLFF. CDR3 DNA: TGTGCCAGCAGCGTAGGGGGTGGGGGAGGAGAAAAACTGTTTTTT.

The genes are TRBV7-9 and TRBJ1-1; D gene ambiguous. V was clipped by 2 bases and J by 11 bases, with 12 bases between them. CDR1 is SEHNR and CDR2 is FQNEAQ in the germline V gene (reference sequence). The CDR3 spans 12 residues. CDR3 nucleotide sequence: TGTGCCAGCAGCTTAATAGAGGGTGACGCTTTCTTT. Translated: CASSLIEGDAFF.

This clone was counted a single time. The rearrangement uses TRBV6-5 and TRBJ1-1, with TRBD1 matching 7 bases. The germline V gene has CDR1 MNHEY and CDR2 SVGAGI. CDR3 size: 16 residues. Unmatched junction bases numbered 12, after V lost 4 bases and J lost 4 bases. The CDR3 sequence: CASSSPRQGWGTEAFF. The CDR3 DNA reads TGTGCCAGCAGTTCCCCCAGACAGGGATGGGGCACTGAAGCTTTCTTT.

The J gene is TRBJ2-3, the V gene TRBV27; 9 bases match TRBD1. CDR1 and CDR2 from the germline V gene are MNHEY and SMNVEV (reference sequence). This CDR3 is built from 14 residues. With V trimmed by 5 bases and J by 5 bases, 5 bases remained unmatched. The CDR3: CASSLGTGLDTQYF. CDR3 nucleotide sequence: TGTGCCAGCAGTCTCGGGACAGGGTTAGATACGCAGTATTTT.

The chain employs TRBV6-5 and TRBJ2-7; the match to TRBD1 covers 9 bases. The junction had 8 bases not matched to a gene; V was cut back by 8 bases and J by 6 bases. Per germline, CDR1 MNHEY and CDR2 SVGAGI. CDR3 size: 13 residues. This CDR3 is CASLRTGDAEQYF. DNA of the CDR3: TGTGCCAGCCTACGGACAGGGGACGCCGAGCAGTACTTC.

Details on this clone: Other DNA sequences in the sample encode the same CDR3. The rearrangement links TRBV5-6 to TRBJ2-7; D is uncertain. V was shortened by 0 bases and J by 1 base, with 5 bases between the two germline ends. CDR3 size: 13 residues. Germline V CDR1 and CDR2: SGHDT, YYEEEE. CDR3 in amino acids: CASSLGQSYEQYF. CDR3 DNA: TGTGCCAGCAGCTTGGGTCAGTCCTACGAGCAGTACTTC.

The rearrangement links TRBV7-8 to TRBJ1-1; 12 positions match TRBD1. The CDR3 has 17 amino acids. Germline loops: CDR1 SGHVS, CDR2 FQNEAQ. The ends lost 4 bases at V and 4 bases at J; junction bases unmatched: 10. The CDR3 DNA reads as TGTGCCAGCAGCTCCACGGGACAGGGGGCGCTTGGCACTGAAGCTTTCTTT. Amino acid sequence: CASSSTGQGALGTEAFF.

The gene calls are TRBV6-5 and TRBJ1-1, with 7 bases matching TRBD1. The germline gives CDR1 MNHEY, CDR2 SVGAGI. The CDR3 loop spans 15 amino acids. With V trimmed by 2 bases and J by 4 bases, 7 bases remained unmatched. This chain's CDR3 is CASSYATGASTEAFF. CDR3 nucleotide sequence: TGTGCCAGCAGTTACGCTACAGGGGCGTCCACTGAAGCTTTCTTT.